Following are 21 T cell receptor beta chains from one sample sequenced in a study of blood T cell repertoires in COVID-19. TCRdb keeps only in-frame clones here, not all; method: immunoSEQ multiplex PCR. The sample consists of about 180,000 clones, roughly 88% of them appearing once. The sequencing sample was made of peripheral blood. All receptors come from a man in his sixties with acute or convalescent COVID-19.

This clone was seen a handful of times. The chain is built from TRBV7-8 and TRBJ2-2, with TRBD1 as a possible D gene (6 bases). Germline V CDR1 and CDR2: SGHVS, FQNEAQ. V dropped 0 bases and J dropped 5 bases, with 16 bases sitting between them. The CDR3 extends over 17 amino acids. The CDR3 DNA reads as TGTGCCAGCAGCTTAGCGGGGGCACATCCGAGTACCGGGGAGCTGTTTTTT. Protein sequence: CASSLAGAHPSTGELFF.

Notes on this clone: One end of the junction fails to match germline, which may point to a read error. Here the CDR3 reads CASSLGTAYSYEQYF. CDR3 nucleotides: TGTGCCAGCAGCCTAGGGACAGCTTACTCCTACGAGCAGTACTTC. The V gene is TRBV13, the J gene TRBJ2-7, with 7 bases matching TRBD1. The CDR3 has 15 amino acids. Germline assignment: CDR1 PRHDT and CDR2 FYEKMQ (reference sequence). The complete variable domain, with remaining parts taken from reference TRBV13 and TRBJ2-7, reads AAGVIQSPRHLIKEKRETATLKCYPIPRHDTVYWYQQGPGQDPQFLISFYEKMQSDKGSIPDRFSAQQFSDYHSELNMSSLELGDSALYFCASSLGTAYSYEQYFGPGTRLTVT.

The chain employs TRBV27 and TRBJ1-2, with D perhaps matching TRBD1 (6 bases). CDR3 length equals 12 residues. Trimming took 6 bases from V and 6 from J, leaving 11 bases between them. CDR1 is MNHEY, CDR2 SMNVEV, per germline (reference sequence). The CDR3 here is CASRGQVDGYTF. Here the CDR3 DNA reads TGTGCCAGCAGGGGACAAGTTGATGGCTACACCTTC.

This clone was seen a single time. V is TRBV29-1 and J is TRBJ2-2; D is perhaps TRBD1 (5 bases). The CDR3 has 11 amino acids. With 4 bases removed from V and 7 bases from J, the gap between germline ends came to 7 bases. CDR1 and CDR2 from the germline V gene are SQVTM and ANQGSEA. The CDR3: CSVGQIGELFF. For the CDR3, the DNA is TGCAGCGTTGGACAGATCGGGGAGCTGTTTTTT.

The gene calls are TRBV18 and TRBJ2-5, with 8 bases aligning to TRBD2. The CDR3 sequence is 14 residues long. The germline V gene encodes CDR1 KGHSH and CDR2 LQKENI. Trimming at V came to 3 bases and at J to 5 bases, leaving 5 bases not matched to a gene. CDR3 sequence (DNA): TGTGCCAGCTCACCGGCCGGGGGGGTGGAGACCCAGTACTTC. Residues: CASSPAGGVETQYF.

This clone was observed once. Here the CDR3 reads CASRPSGATETQYF. The CDR3 DNA is TGTGCCAGCAGGCCTAGCGGGGCCACGGAGACCCAGTACTTC. This chain uses TRBV3-1 (or the pseudogene TRBV3-2) with TRBJ2-5; 9 nucleotides align to TRBD2. Germline trimming cut 6 bases from V and 5 bases from J; bases unmatched to any gene: 7. Per germline, CDR1 LGHDT and CDR2 YNNKEL (reference sequence). This CDR3 is 14 amino acids long.

The V call is TRBV19, the J call TRBJ1-5; D might be TRBD1 (6 bases). Germline V CDR1 and CDR2: LNHDA, SQIVND (reference sequence). The CDR3 is 14 amino acids. Trimming took off 6 bases at V and 1 base at J, with 10 bases between the two ends. The CDR3 loop reads CASSLDRSNQPQHF. The CDR3 region has the DNA TGTGCCAGTAGCCTAGACAGGAGCAATCAGCCCCAGCATTTT.

The chain joins TRBV25-1 to TRBJ1-1; the match to TRBD1 covers 8 bases. V shed 0 bases and J 0 bases; nucleotides not matched to a gene: 6. This CDR3 has 17 residues. CDR1 and CDR2 from the germline V gene are MGHDK and SYGVNS. The CDR3 DNA follows: TGTGCCAGCAGTGAATATGGGCAGGGGGCAGTGAACACTGAAGCTTTCTTT. It encodes CASSEYGQGAVNTEAFF. Filled out from reference TRBV25-1 and TRBJ1-1, the complete variable domain reads EADIYQTPRYLVIGTGKKITLECSQTMGHDKMYWYQQDPGMELHLIHYSYGVNSTEKGDLSSESTVSRIRTEHFPLTLESARPSHTSQYLCASSEYGQGAVNTEAFFGQGTRLTVV.

Written as DNA, the CDR3 is TGTGCCAGCAGCAGCAGACGCAACAGCTTATTCCAAGAGACCCAGTACTTC. Protein: CASSSRRNSLFQETQYF. The chain couples TRBV11-2 to TRBJ2-5; D is uncertain. The CDR3 has 17 amino acids. V shed 5 bases and J shed 1 base, with 20 bases lying between them. The germline gives CDR1 SGHAT, CDR2 FQNNGV.

The chain has TRBV18 and TRBJ2-7, with D unresolved. The length of the CDR3 is 12 residues. Germline CDR1 reads KGHSH; CDR2 reads LQKENI. V lost 6 bases, J lost 7 bases, and 13 bases lay in between. The CDR3 sequence: CASSPDQREQYF. CDR3 in DNA: TGTGCCAGCTCTCCCGATCAGAGGGAGCAGTACTTC.

The chain is built from TRBV28 and TRBJ1-3; 7 nucleotides align to TRBD1. CDR1 MDHEN and CDR2 SYDVKM come from the germline V gene. V dropped 4 bases and J dropped 2; count of bases not matched to a gene: 2. This CDR3 has 14 amino acids. Here the CDR3 reads CASSSGGAGNTIYF. In DNA, the CDR3 is TGTGCCAGCAGTTCAGGGGGTGCTGGAAACACCATATATTTT.

The rearrangement uses TRBV7-2 and TRBJ2-1; 9 bases line up with TRBD1. The length of the CDR3 is 17 residues. The germline gives CDR1 SGHTA, CDR2 FQGNSA. Trimming removed 2 bases from V and 8 bases from J; junction bases left unmatched: 13. The chain's CDR3 is CASSLRTGVFQMHEQFF. The CDR3 DNA reads as TGTGCCAGCAGCTTAAGGACAGGGGTGTTCCAAATGCATGAGCAGTTCTTC.

J is TRBJ2-5 and V is TRBV7-9; D remains ambiguous. This CDR3 contains 10 residues. Trimming removed 4 bases at V and 9 bases at J, with 6 bases between. Germline CDR1 SEHNR, CDR2 FQNEAQ (reference sequence). In DNA, the CDR3 is TGTGCCAGCAGCTCGGAGTCCCAGTACTTC. It codes for CASSSESQYF. The full variable domain, in which reference TRBV7-9 and TRBJ2-5 provide the parts outside the CDR3, is DTGVSQNPRHKITKRGQNVTFRCDPISEHNRLYWYRQTLGQGPEFLTYFQNEAQLEKSRLLSDRFSAERPKGSFSTLEIQRTEQGDSAMYLCASSSESQYFGPGTRLLVL.

The rearrangement joins TRBV5-1 to TRBJ1-6; D unclear. This CDR3 contains 13 residues. Per the germline V gene, CDR1 is SGHRS and CDR2 is YFSETQ. The V and J ends lost 2 bases and 12 bases respectively, with 12 bases between them. CDR3 loop: CASSFDENQPLHF. CDR3 DNA: TGCGCCAGCAGCTTTGATGAGAACCAACCCCTCCACTTT.

The rearrangement joins TRBV9 to TRBJ1-5; TRBD1 matches 10 bases. The germline CDR1 and CDR2 sequences are SGDLS and YYNGEE. The CDR3 has 16 amino acids. J lost 7 bases, V lost 3 bases, and 10 bases had no gene match. The DNA of the CDR3 is TGTGCCAGCAGCGCGGGAGGGACAGGGGAGGGACAGCCCCAGCATTTT. Residues: CASSAGGTGEGQPQHF.

The table lists this clone with a count of one. The chain uses TRBV28 and TRBJ1-2; D is perhaps TRBD1 (5 bases). The CDR3 sequence is 14 residues long. V lost 4 bases and J 6 bases, leaving 15 bases between the germline ends. Per the germline V gene, CDR1 is MDHEN and CDR2 is SYDVKM. The CDR3 region is CASSSPGYWDGYTF. The CDR3 region has the DNA TGTGCCAGCAGTTCACCAGGGTACTGGGATGGCTACACCTTC.

The sample holds one count of this clone. The J gene is TRBJ1-1, the V gene TRBV27; D uncertain. CDR1 is MNHEY and CDR2 is SMNVEV in the germline V gene (reference sequence). The CDR3 contains 14 residues. Trimming took 5 bases from V and 1 from J, leaving 11 bases between them. The DNA of the CDR3 is TGTGCCAGCAGTGTACACCCGCAGAACACTGAAGCTTTCTTT. This sequence encodes CASSVHPQNTEAFF.

The chain is built from TRBV6-5 and TRBJ1-3; D gene unclear. Germline CDR1 and CDR2: MNHEY and SVGAGI. V was cut by 6 bases and J by 4 bases, with 13 bases left in between. The CDR3 is 14 residues long. In DNA form, the CDR3 reads TGTGCCAGCAGCCTTTTTGGGGAGGGAAACACCATATATTTT. Translated, it gives CASSLFGEGNTIYF.

The chain has TRBV30 and TRBJ1-1; D possibly corresponds to TRBD1 (5 bases). Germline CDR1 is GTSNPN and CDR2 is SVGIG (reference sequence). This CDR3 comprises 13 residues. Trimming cost V 2 bases and J 1 base, with 8 bases left between them. Written as DNA, the CDR3 is TGTGCCTGGAGTCATAGGGGGAACACTGAAGCTTTCTTT. Encoded protein: CAWSHRGNTEAFF.

The V call is TRBV9, the J call TRBJ1-1; the D is unclear. V lost 4 bases to trimming and J lost 1 base, with 8 bases between them. The CDR3 is made up of 13 amino acids. In germline, CDR1 is SGDLS, CDR2 YYNGEE. Here the CDR3 DNA reads TGTGCCAGCAGCCCCCGGGGGAACACTGAAGCTTTCTTT. Protein sequence: CASSPRGNTEAFF.

The V gene is TRBV5-6, the J gene TRBJ2-7; 8 nucleotides match TRBD2. In germline, CDR1 is SGHDT, CDR2 YYEEEE. The CDR3 has 13 residues. V was pared by 8 bases and J by 6 bases, with 10 bases of the junction left unmatched. The CDR3 DNA reads as TGTGCCAGTAGCGGGATTGGGAGTAGCGAGCAGTACTTC. It codes for CASSGIGSSEQYF.